A selection of T cell receptor beta chains follows, all from one sample in a study of monozygotic twins with inflammatory bowel disease. TCRdb re-called the 5' RACE reads and catalogs CDR3 proteins one per entry, DNA excluded. The sample totals about 210,000 distinct CDR3 sequences. Source material: blood. These receptors were collected from a human donor with ulcerative colitis or Crohn's disease, or a healthy co-twin of an affected twin (not recorded which). CDR3s include the opening cysteine and the closing phenylalanine or tryptophan.

>TRBV5-1|TRBJ1-6
CASSPYSENSPLHF
>TRBV3-1|TRBJ2-3
CASSQDRGSVGRGAETDTQYF
>TRBV12-3/TRBV12-4|TRBJ2-1
CASSRGQNEQFF
>TRBV5-1|TRBJ1-1
CASRLGTGAREAFF
>TRBV7-9|TRBJ2-5
CASRATRGPEETQYF
>TRBV6-1|TRBJ2-7
CASRIWTGNNYEQYF
>TRBV29-1|TRBJ2-7
CSVGQGGFLAEQYF
>TRBV7-9|TRBJ1-3
CASSDSSGNTIYF
>TRBV18|TRBJ1-2
CASSPEGQSYGYTF
>TRBV12-3/TRBV12-4|TRBJ1-2
CASTPGQNRPRGYTF
>TRBV24-1|TRBJ2-5
CATSDFGGGEETQYF
>TRBV19|TRBJ1-5
CASTTIAGTSNQPQHF